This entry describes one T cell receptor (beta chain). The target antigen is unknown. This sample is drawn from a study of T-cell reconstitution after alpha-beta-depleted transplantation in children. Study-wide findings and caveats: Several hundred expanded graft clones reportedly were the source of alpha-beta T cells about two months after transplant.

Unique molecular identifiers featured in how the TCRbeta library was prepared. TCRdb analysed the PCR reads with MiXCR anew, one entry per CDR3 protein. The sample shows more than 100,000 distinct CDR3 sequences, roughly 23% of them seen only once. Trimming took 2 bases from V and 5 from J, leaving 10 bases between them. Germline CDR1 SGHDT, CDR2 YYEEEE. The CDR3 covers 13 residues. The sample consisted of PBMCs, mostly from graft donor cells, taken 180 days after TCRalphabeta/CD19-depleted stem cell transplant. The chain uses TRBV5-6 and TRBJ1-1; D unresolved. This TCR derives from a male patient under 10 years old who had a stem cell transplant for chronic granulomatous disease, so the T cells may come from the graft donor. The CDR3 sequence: CASSFTGLTEAFF. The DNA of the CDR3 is TGTGCCAGCAGCTTTACCGGGCTGACTGAAGCTTTCTTT.